This T cell receptor beta chain is drawn from a study of shared clonotypes between healthy human individuals. Findings and limits, study-wide: The naive CD4 repertoires of a few donors were compared, and around 5.1% of clonotypes were shared.

The length of the CDR3 is 15 residues. Germline CDR1 and CDR2: SGHTA and FQGNSA. Trimming cost V 0 bases and J 6 bases, with 12 bases left between them. Libraries were prepared by immunoSEQ multiplex PCR; TCRdb keeps only in-frame clonotypes and omits some of them. The sample records about 2 million clones, 85% to 95% being singletons. On this clone itself: Its matching antigen is unknown.

The chain uses TRBV7-2 and TRBJ1-5; a weak D match, TRBD1 (6 bases). The sample comprised naive CD4+ T cells sorted from blood. Subset: CD45RA+ positively selected. This receptor was taken from a man aged 18 to 30 in good health. The CDR3 loop reads CASSLARGLTQPQHF. CDR3 bases: TGTGCCAGCAGCTTAGCGCGGGGGCTCACTCAGCCCCAGCATTTT.